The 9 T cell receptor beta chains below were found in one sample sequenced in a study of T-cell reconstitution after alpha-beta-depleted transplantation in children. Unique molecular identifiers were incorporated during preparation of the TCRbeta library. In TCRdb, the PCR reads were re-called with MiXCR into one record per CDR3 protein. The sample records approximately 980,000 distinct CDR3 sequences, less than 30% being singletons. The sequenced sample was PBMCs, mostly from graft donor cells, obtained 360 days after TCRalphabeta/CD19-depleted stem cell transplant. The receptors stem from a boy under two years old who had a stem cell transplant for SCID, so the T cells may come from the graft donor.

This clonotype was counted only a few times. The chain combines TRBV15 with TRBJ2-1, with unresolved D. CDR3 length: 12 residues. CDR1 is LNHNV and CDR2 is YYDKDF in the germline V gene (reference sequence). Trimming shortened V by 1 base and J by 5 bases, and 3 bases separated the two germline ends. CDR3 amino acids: CATSRVDNEQFF. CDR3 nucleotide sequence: TGTGCCACCAGCAGAGTGGACAATGAGCAGTTCTTC.

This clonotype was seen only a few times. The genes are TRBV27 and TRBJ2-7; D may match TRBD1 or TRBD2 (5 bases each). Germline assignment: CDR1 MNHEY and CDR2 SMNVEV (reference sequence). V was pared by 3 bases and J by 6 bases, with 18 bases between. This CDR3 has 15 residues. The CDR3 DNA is TGTGCCAGCAGTTTCAGAGGGGCCAGGGTGATCGAGCAGTACTTC. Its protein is CASSFRGARVIEQYF.

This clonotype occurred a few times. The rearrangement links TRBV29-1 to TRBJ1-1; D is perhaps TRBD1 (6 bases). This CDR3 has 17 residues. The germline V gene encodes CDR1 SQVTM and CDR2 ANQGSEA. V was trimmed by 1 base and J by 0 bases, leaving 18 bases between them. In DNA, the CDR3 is TGCAGCGTTGAAGGCCAGGGGCACTGGAGTTTGAACACTGAAGCTTTCTTT. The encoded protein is CSVEGQGHWSLNTEAFF. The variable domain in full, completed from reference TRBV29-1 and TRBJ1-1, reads SAVISQKPSRDICQRGTSLTIQCQVDSQVTMMFWYRQQPGQSLTLIATANQGSEATYESGFVIDKFPISRPNLTFSTLTVSNMSPEDSSIYLCSVEGQGHWSLNTEAFFGQGTRLTVV.

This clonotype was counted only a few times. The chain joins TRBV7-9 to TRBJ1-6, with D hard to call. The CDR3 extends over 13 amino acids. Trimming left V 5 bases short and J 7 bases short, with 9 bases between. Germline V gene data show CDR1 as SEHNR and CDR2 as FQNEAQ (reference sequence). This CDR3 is CASSGLANSPLHF. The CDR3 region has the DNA TGTGCCAGCAGCGGACTGGCCAATTCACCCCTCCACTTT.

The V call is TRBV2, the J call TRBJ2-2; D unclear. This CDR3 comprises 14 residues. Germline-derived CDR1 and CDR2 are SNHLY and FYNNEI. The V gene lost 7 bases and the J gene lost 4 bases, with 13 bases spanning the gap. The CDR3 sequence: CASTSWTLTGELFF. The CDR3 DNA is TGTGCCAGCACTTCCTGGACCCTCACCGGGGAGCTGTTTTTT.

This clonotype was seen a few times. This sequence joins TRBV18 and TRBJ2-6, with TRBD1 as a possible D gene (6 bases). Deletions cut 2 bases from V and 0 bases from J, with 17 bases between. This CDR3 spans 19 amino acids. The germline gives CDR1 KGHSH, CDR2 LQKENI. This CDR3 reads CASSPTLGTLPSGANVLTF. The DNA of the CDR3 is TGTGCCAGCTCACCAACTTTGGGGACACTACCCTCTGGGGCCAACGTCCTGACTTTC.

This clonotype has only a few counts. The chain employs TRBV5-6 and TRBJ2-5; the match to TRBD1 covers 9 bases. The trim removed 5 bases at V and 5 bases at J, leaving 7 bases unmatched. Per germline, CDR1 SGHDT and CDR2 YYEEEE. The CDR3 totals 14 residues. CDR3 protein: CASSAGTGFETQYF. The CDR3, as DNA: TGTGCCAGCAGTGCCGGGACAGGGTTTGAGACCCAGTACTTC.

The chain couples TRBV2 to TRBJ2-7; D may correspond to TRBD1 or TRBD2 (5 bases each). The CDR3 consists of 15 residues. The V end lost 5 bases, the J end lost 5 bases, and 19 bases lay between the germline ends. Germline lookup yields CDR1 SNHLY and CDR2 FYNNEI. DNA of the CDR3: TGTGCCAGCAGTCCGGAGGCAGGGTTCGTCGACGAGCAGTACTTC. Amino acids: CASSPEAGFVDEQYF.

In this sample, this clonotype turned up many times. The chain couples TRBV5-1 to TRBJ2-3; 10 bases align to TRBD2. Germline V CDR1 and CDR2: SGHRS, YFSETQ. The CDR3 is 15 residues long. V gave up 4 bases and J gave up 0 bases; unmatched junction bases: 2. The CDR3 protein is CASSPLAGSTDTQYF. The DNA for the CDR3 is TGCGCCAGCAGCCCACTAGCGGGGAGCACAGATACGCAGTATTTT.